This T cell receptor (beta chain) was found in a study of cytomegalovirus exposure and HLA in healthy donors. This CDR3 is 14 amino acids long. V dropped 5 bases and J dropped 6 bases, with 14 bases sitting between them. CDR1 and CDR2 from the germline V gene are MDHEN and SYDVKM. PCR involved 60 Vbeta and 13 Jbeta primers. Libraries were prepared by immunoSEQ multiplex PCR; TCRdb keeps only in-frame clonotypes and omits some of them. This table holds 110,000 or so clones, 60% to 80% found once. This rearrangement joins TRBV28 to TRBJ1-5, with a possible D match to TRBD1 (6 bases). This receptor was identified in a middle-aged woman in good health and CMV-seropositive. The sample consisted of PBMCs. CDR3 loop: CASSPTGGTQPQHF. The CDR3 DNA reads TGTGCCAGCAGTCCCACGGGGGGCACTCAGCCCCAGCATTTT.